These 21 T cell receptor beta chains came from one sample sequenced in a study of blood T cell repertoires in COVID-19. TCRdb's copy holds only in-frame clones and misses some; the assay was immunoSEQ multiplex PCR. Counted here are around 320,000 clones, roughly nine tenths occurring once; the ten biggest clones make up roughly 3.9%. Sequenced sample: PBMCs or T cells enriched from blood (not recorded which). All receptors derive from a woman aged 25-40 years who had been exposed to COVID-19.

V gene TRBV5-6 combines with J gene TRBJ1-2, with TRBD1 matching 8 bases. Trimming took 6 bases from V and 7 from J; bases not matched to a gene: 8. The length of the CDR3 is 13 residues. The germline gives CDR1 SGHDT, CDR2 YYEEEE. Here the CDR3 reads CASTWQGASGYTF. For the CDR3, the DNA is TGTGCCAGCACCTGGCAGGGGGCAAGTGGCTACACCTTC.

This clone is a singleton in its sample. Other DNA sequences from this sample encode an identical CDR3 as well. The chain is built from TRBV7-9 and TRBJ1-2, with 11 positions matching TRBD1. The germline V gene has CDR1 SEHNR and CDR2 FQNEAQ (reference sequence). V dropped 4 bases and J dropped 4; count of bases not matched to a gene: 2. This CDR3 is built from 14 residues. CDR3 region: CASSSGQGAYGYTF. For the CDR3, the DNA is TGTGCCAGCAGCTCTGGACAGGGGGCCTATGGCTACACCTTC.

The V and J genes are TRBV3-1 (or the pseudogene TRBV3-2) and TRBJ1-2, with D tentatively TRBD1 (5 bases). V shed 0 bases and J shed 7 bases, with 9 bases lying between them. The length of the CDR3 is 13 residues. The V gene's germline CDR1 is LGHDT and CDR2 YNNKEL (reference sequence). For the CDR3, the DNA is TGTGCCAGCAGCCAAGATTCCAGGGCTGGCTACACCTTC. Encoded protein: CASSQDSRAGYTF.

The genes are TRBV10-3 and TRBJ1-1; tentative D call: TRBD1 (6 bases). Germline lookup yields CDR1 ENHRY and CDR2 SYGVKD. The CDR3 spans 14 residues. The V and J ends lost 8 bases and 10 bases respectively, with 23 bases between them. CDR3 in DNA: TGTGCCATCTCGGGGGGCTTGTCGGGGGCGTTAGCTTTCTTT. This translates into CAISGGLSGALAFF.

The chain carries TRBV3-1 (or the pseudogene TRBV3-2) and TRBJ1-1; D perhaps matches TRBD1 (6 bases). Germline CDR1 LGHDT, CDR2 YNNKEL (reference sequence). Trimming pared 3 bases from V and 7 bases from J, leaving 21 bases between. The CDR3 spans 16 residues. This chain's CDR3 is CASSHILRGGKGEAFF. The CDR3 region has the DNA TGTGCCAGCAGCCATATCCTCCGGGGGGGCAAGGGTGAAGCTTTCTTT.

The table lists this clone with a count of one. J is TRBJ1-1 and V is TRBV6-1, with D unresolved. CDR1 is MNHNS and CDR2 is SASEGT in the germline V gene. Trimming removed 2 bases at V and 8 bases at J, with 15 bases between. The CDR3 sequence is 14 residues long. The CDR3 loop reads CASSENFNREEAFF. The CDR3 coding sequence is TGTGCCAGCAGTGAAAATTTCAACAGAGAAGAAGCTTTCTTT.

This chain links TRBV5-5 with TRBJ1-1, with D tentatively TRBD1 (6 bases). The CDR3 totals 14 residues. CDR1 SGHKS and CDR2 YYEKEE come from the germline V gene (reference sequence). Trimming pared 1 base from V and 0 bases from J, leaving 7 bases between. CDR3 protein: CASSLTGLNTEAFF. The DNA for the CDR3 is TGTGCCAGCAGCTTGACAGGGCTGAACACTGAAGCTTTCTTT.

The chain carries TRBV3-1 (or the pseudogene TRBV3-2) and TRBJ1-1, with D tentatively TRBD1 (6 bases). Germline V gene sequence: CDR1 LGHDT, CDR2 YNNKEL (reference sequence). Trimming stripped 2 bases from V and 3 bases from J, with 10 bases between. The CDR3 covers 14 residues. CDR3 nucleotides: TGTGCCAGCAGCCAACAGGGGTCGTACACTGAAGCTTTCTTT. Amino acids: CASSQQGSYTEAFF.

The chain couples TRBV25-1 to TRBJ2-5, with D possibly TRBD1 on 6 matching bases. V was cut by 5 bases and J by 1 base, with 11 bases left in between. Germline CDR1 and CDR2: MGHDK and SYGVNS. This CDR3 contains 14 residues. CDR3 nucleotides: TGTGCCAGCAGTAAAACAGGGATCCAAGAGACCCAGTACTTC. Its translation is CASSKTGIQETQYF.

This clone was observed once. The gene calls are TRBV5-1 and TRBJ2-5, with TRBD2 as a possible D gene (6 bases). CDR1 SGHRS and CDR2 YFSETQ come from the germline V gene. The CDR3 length is 15 residues. V was clipped by 4 bases and J by 2 bases, with 15 bases between them. The CDR3 reads CASSQDGGLQETQYF. CDR3 sequence (DNA): TGCGCCAGCAGCCAGGACGGGGGTCTACAAGAGACCCAGTACTTC.

V gene TRBV6-4 combines with J gene TRBJ2-1, with 9 nucleotides matching TRBD1. This CDR3 is 15 amino acids long. J lost 4 bases, V lost 5 bases, and 6 bases had no gene match. CDR1 MRHNA and CDR2 SNTAGT come from the germline V gene. This chain's CDR3 is CASSTTGGKYNEQFF. The DNA for the CDR3 is TGTGCCAGCAGTACGACAGGGGGAAAATACAATGAGCAGTTCTTC.

The gene calls are TRBV5-1 and TRBJ2-1, with TRBD2 identical over 11 bases. Germline loops: CDR1 SGHRS, CDR2 YFSETQ. V was clipped by 2 bases and J by 8 bases; unmatched bases: 9. The CDR3 loop spans 16 amino acids. The CDR3 bases are TGCGCCAGCAGCTTCGTTAGCGGGGGGGCTACGGATGAGCAGTTCTTC. It encodes CASSFVSGGATDEQFF. Full variable domain (remainder filled in from reference TRBV5-1 and TRBJ2-1): KAGVTQTPRYLIKTRGQQVTLSCSPISGHRSVSWYQQTPGQGLQFLFEYFSETQRNKGNFPGRFSGRQFSNSRSEMNVSTLELGDSALYLCASSFVSGGATDEQFFGPGTRLTVL.

The chain couples TRBV9 to TRBJ1-3, with D hard to call. V shed 1 base and J shed 7 bases, with 12 bases lying between them. The CDR3 spans 14 residues. CDR1 SGDLS and CDR2 YYNGEE come from the germline V gene. The CDR3 here is CASSVSPLGNTIYF. The DNA of the CDR3 is TGTGCCAGCAGCGTAAGCCCACTCGGGAACACCATATATTTT.

The rearrangement links TRBV9 to TRBJ2-7, with 8 bases lining up with TRBD2. Trimming cost V 3 bases and J 2 bases; bases outside gene matches: 7. The CDR3 contains 15 residues. CDR1 is SGDLS and CDR2 is YYNGEE in the germline V gene. The CDR3 DNA reads as TGTGCCAGCAGCGGTTCGACTAGCGAGACCTACGAGCAGTACTTC. It yields the protein CASSGSTSETYEQYF.

V usage is TRBV9 and J usage is TRBJ1-2; D not certain. The CDR3 runs to 17 residues. V was shortened by 3 bases and J by 3 bases, with 21 bases between the two germline ends. Germline CDR1 reads SGDLS; CDR2 reads YYNGEE. CDR3 nucleotides: TGTGCCAGCAGCGGCCTTAAAACCCGGGATCCCTACTATGGCTACACCTTC. Its protein is CASSGLKTRDPYYGYTF.

The chain carries TRBV4-1 and TRBJ2-6; 11 bases are shared with TRBD2. The CDR3 sequence is 18 residues long. Losses at the gene ends were 4 bases for V and 0 bases for J; bases not matched to a gene: 5. In germline, CDR1 is MGHRA, CDR2 YSYEKL. CDR3 loop: CASSPLAGASSGANVLTF. DNA for the CDR3: TGCGCCAGCAGCCCACTAGCGGGGGCCTCCTCTGGGGCCAACGTCCTGACTTTC.

The chain employs TRBV2 and TRBJ1-2; weak D call: TRBD1 (5 bases). CDR1 and CDR2 (germline): SNHLY, FYNNEI. This CDR3 comprises 11 residues. The V end was cut by 6 bases, the J end by 11 bases, with 13 bases between. CDR3 sequence (DNA): TGTGCCAGCAGCGGGGACTCTCAATACACCTTC. Amino acids: CASSGDSQYTF.

This clone is a singleton in its sample. At one end, the junction sequence differs from germline, possibly due to a read error. The gene calls are TRBV2 and TRBJ1-2; D is unresolved. Germline V gene data show CDR1 as SNHLY and CDR2 as FYNNEI. This CDR3 spans 10 amino acids. The CDR3 DNA reads as TGTGCCAGCAGGGCTGTACGGGATTACTTC. This sequence encodes CASRAVRDYF.

The gene calls are TRBV2 and TRBJ1-1; 7 nucleotides match TRBD1. CDR1 and CDR2 from the germline V gene are SNHLY and FYNNEI. With V trimmed by 10 bases and J by 4 bases, 15 bases remained unmatched. CDR3 length: 15 amino acids. The CDR3 reads CANTKAQDRSTEAFF. In DNA form, the CDR3 reads TGTGCCAACACTAAGGCCCAGGACAGGTCCACTGAAGCTTTCTTT.

This clone was seen once. The rearrangement uses TRBV12-2 and TRBJ1-1; TRBD1, the table's D call, was not compared with the DNA. TRBV12-2 is given as a pseudogene. The CDR3 consists of 15 residues. CDR3 coding DNA: TGTGCAAGTCGCCGTGACAGGGCTGTGAACACTGAAGCTTTCTTT. Protein: CASRRDRAVNTEAFF.

V usage is TRBV3-1 (or the pseudogene TRBV3-2) and J usage is TRBJ1-2, with D hard to call. The germline CDR1 and CDR2 sequences are LGHDT and YNNKEL (reference sequence). This CDR3 contains 12 residues. V was clipped by 2 bases and J by 8 bases, with 9 bases between them. DNA of the CDR3: TGTGCCAGCAGCCAATACACAAAAGGCTACACCTTC. It yields the protein CASSQYTKGYTF.